This section outlines one TCR beta chain sequence together with its context. Germline is not matched at one junction end, which may reflect a read error. This sample is drawn from a study of T-cell reconstitution after alpha-beta-depleted transplantation in children. CDR1 is DFQATT and CDR2 is SNEGSKA in the germline V gene (reference sequence). The CDR3 covers 17 residues. Preparation of the TCRbeta library involved a method that used unique molecular identifiers. Each CDR3 protein is one row after TCRdb ran MiXCR on the PCR reads. The sample has 500,000 or so distinct CDR3 sequences; about 33% are singletons.

This clonotype was sampled from a human donor who donated a stem cell graft to a child with aplastic anemia. Here the sequenced sample was PBMCs from the stem cell graft donor, taken from the stem cell graft. The J gene is TRBJ2-1, the V gene TRBV20-1; TRBD1 aligns across 10 bases. Written as DNA, the CDR3 is TGCTGTGCTAGAGATGCAACCGGGACAGGGGACTACAATGAGCAGTTCTTC. It translates to CCARDATGTGDYNEQFF.